This T cell receptor beta chain derives from a study of PD-L1 blockade in urothelial cancer. At the level of the study: After treatment start, blood was analyzed at 3 weeks (second dose) and at 6 weeks. Per blood sample, T cells had a median of about 130,000.

Time point given: pretreatment peripheral blood. Germline V lookup: CDR1 SEHNR, CDR2 FQNEAQ (reference sequence). V gave up 4 bases and J gave up 3 bases; unmatched junction bases: 2. The CDR3 is 13 amino acids. The assay was immunoSEQ multiplex PCR, and TCRdb's table has in-frame clones only and misses some. In the table there are around 130,000 clones, 65% to 85% of which are singletons. This sequence was found in a man aged 50-59 years with urothelial cancer. This sample comprised PBMCs, obtained around atezolizumab (anti-PD-L1) treatment. This sequence joins TRBV7-9 and TRBJ1-1; TRBD1 matches 7 bases. CDR3 loop: CASSSDRDTEAFF. CDR3 coding DNA: TGTGCCAGCAGCTCCGACAGGGACACTGAAGCTTTCTTT.